Here is one TCR beta chain with its context. Its antigen is currently unknown. This entry belongs to a study of OX40 agonist ivuxolimab in advanced cancers. Study-wide background: Patients were given ivuxolimab, an antibody that agonizes OX40 (CD134). Participants, 65% to 85% male, averaged roughly 60 years of age, ranging from about 20 to 79. General study points: Averaging showed that CD8+ T cells had more expanded clones than CD4+ did. Expanded peripheral T-cell antigen specificity went undetermined.

There are 13 residues in the CDR3. Germline lookup yields CDR1 SGHRS and CDR2 YFSETQ. V was pared by 0 bases and J by 3 bases, with 7 bases between. Profiling relied on immunoSEQ multiplex PCR, and the TCRdb table lists in-frame clones only, not all of them. The sample lists 60,000 to 85,000 clones; 88% were seen once. The chain has TRBV5-1 and TRBJ2-7; D gene ambiguous. This clonotype was sampled from an adult with an advanced solid tumor such as melanoma, head and neck, liver or kidney cancer. Material: CD4+ or CD8+ T cells sorted from blood, obtained in a trial of the OX40 agonist ivuxolimab. CDR3 region: CASSLDRSYEQYF. The CDR3 bases are TGCGCCAGCAGCTTGGACAGAAGCTACGAGCAGTACTTC.